The clone carrying this T cell receptor beta chain was seen a handful of times. This entry belongs to a study of blood T cells in healthy people across ages. The authors ran a second PCR of about 6 to 11 cycles using a sample-barcoded 5' primer and a J-beta primer mix. TCRdb re-analysed the 5' RACE reads in MiXCR, keeping a single row per CDR3 protein. The table shows roughly 1,500,000 distinct CDR3 sequences, with roughly a third occurring only once. With each sample, at least 5 micrograms of total RNA were extracted. The sample comprised blood. This clonotype was sampled from a woman aged 25 to 39 in good health.

CDR3 in DNA: TGCAGTGCTGGGACTAGCGGGAAACCAGGGAATGAGCAGTTCTTC. Amino acid sequence: CSAGTSGKPGNEQFF. The chain has TRBV20-1 and TRBJ2-1, with 13 bases lining up with TRBD2. CDR3 size: 15 residues. After removal of 5 bases from V and 7 bases from J, the junction contained 8 bases not matched to a gene. Germline-derived CDR1 and CDR2 are DFQATT and SNEGSKA (reference sequence).